This passage covers 13 T cell receptor beta chains from one sample sequenced in a study of T cell responses to AZD1222 COVID-19 vaccine. Profiled with immunoSEQ multiplex PCR; TCRdb holds only in-frame clones, not every one. The top ten hold roughly 4.3% of the sample, which has approximately 150,000 clones, about 90% seen once. This material consisted of peripheral blood, taken on day 0 of MenACWY control vaccination. These receptors all come from an adult in good health.

The chain couples TRBV19 to TRBJ2-2; TRBD1 matches at 12 bases. The germline V gene encodes CDR1 LNHDA and CDR2 SQIVND (reference sequence). This CDR3 region has 16 residues. With 4 bases clipped from V and 7 bases from J, the junction kept 7 bases outside the gene matches. CDR3 sequence: CASSNRDRGHVGELFF. Here the CDR3 DNA reads TGTGCCAGTAGTAACCGGGACAGGGGGCACGTCGGGGAGCTGTTTTTT.

The rearrangement uses TRBV30 and TRBJ1-4; D not resolved. The germline V gene has CDR1 GTSNPN and CDR2 SVGIG (reference sequence). The V gene lost 2 bases and the J gene lost 8 bases, with 12 bases spanning the gap. This CDR3 comprises 13 residues. The CDR3 sequence: CAWSPLFKEKLFF. CDR3 DNA: TGTGCCTGGAGTCCCCTCTTTAAGGAAAAACTGTTTTTT.

The rearrangement links TRBV21-1 to TRBJ2-1; the table's TRBD2 call for D was not verified on the DNA. TRBV21-1 is marked as a pseudogene. The CDR3 length is 16 residues. The CDR3 is CASSGPSSGRNNEQFF. The CDR3 nucleotides read TGTGCCAGCAGCGGACCATCTAGCGGGAGAAATAATGAGCAGTTCTTC.

V and J are TRBV7-6 and TRBJ1-1; 8 bases line up with TRBD1. V lost 1 base to trimming and J lost 1 base; unmatched junction nucleotides: 2. There are 15 residues in the CDR3. Germline CDR1 SGHVS, CDR2 FNYEAQ. The CDR3 DNA reads as TGTGCCAGCAGCTTAGGTACAGGGGGGAACACTGAAGCTTTCTTT. Its translation is CASSLGTGGNTEAFF.

Notes on this clone: The same CDR3 can be traced to other DNA sequences in this sample. The chain couples TRBV3-1 (or the pseudogene TRBV3-2) to TRBJ2-5; tentatively, D is TRBD1 (5 bases). V gave up 1 base and J gave up 5 bases, with 5 bases separating them. Germline V gives CDR1 LGHDT, CDR2 YNNKEL (reference sequence). The CDR3 is made up of 12 amino acids. CDR3 sequence reads: CASSQGGETQYF. As DNA, the CDR3 is TGTGCCAGCAGCCAAGGGGGCGAGACCCAGTACTTC.

The gene calls are TRBV20-1 and TRBJ1-2; D gene ambiguous. CDR1 is DFQATT, CDR2 SNEGSKA, per germline (reference sequence). This CDR3 comprises 10 residues. Here the CDR3 reads CTDPGEGYTF. DNA for the CDR3: TGCACCGACCCGGGCGAAGGCTACACCTTC.

The V call is TRBV5-4, the J call TRBJ1-1, with TRBD1 as a possible D gene (5 bases). V gave up 0 bases and J gave up 1 base, with 7 bases separating them. From germline, CDR1 is SGHNT and CDR2 YYREEE (reference sequence). The CDR3 length is 14 residues. The CDR3, as DNA: TGTGCCAGCAGCTTGGAACAGGCGAACACTGAAGCTTTCTTT. Protein: CASSLEQANTEAFF.

V usage is TRBV19 and J usage is TRBJ2-5, with 10 nucleotides matching TRBD1. V was pared by 4 bases and J by 2 bases, with 4 bases of the junction left unmatched. This CDR3 spans 15 amino acids. Per germline, CDR1 LNHDA and CDR2 SQIVND (reference sequence). The CDR3 nucleotides read TGTGCCAGTAGTACCGGGACAGGGGTTCAAGAGACCCAGTACTTC. Translation gives CASSTGTGVQETQYF.

The genes are TRBV7-8 and TRBJ1-5; no clear D. The V gene lost 3 bases and the J gene lost 4 bases, with 10 bases spanning the gap. The V gene's germline CDR1 is SGHVS and CDR2 FQNEAQ. The CDR3 runs 14 residues. In DNA form, the CDR3 reads TGTGCCAGCAGCTTGCCGGACCGTAATCAGCCCCAGCATTTT. Protein product: CASSLPDRNQPQHF.

The chain recombines TRBV23-1 with TRBJ2-5; D uncertain. TRBV23-1 is known as an ORF, though its function is uncertain. CDR3 length: 13 residues. Between the trimmed V and J ends, which lost 4 bases and 4 bases, there was a span of 10 bases. For the CDR3, the DNA is TGCGCCAGCAGTCTCGGCAGAGGAGAGACCCAGTACTTC. It codes for CASSLGRGETQYF.

V is TRBV30 and J is TRBJ1-2, with D maybe TRBD1 (5 bases). This CDR3 is 15 amino acids long. Germline CDR1 reads GTSNPN; CDR2 reads SVGIG (reference sequence). V was clipped by 0 bases and J by 2 bases, with 13 bases between them. DNA of the CDR3: TGTGCCTGGAGTGTACCGGGAGGGGTGAACTATGGCTACACCTTC. It encodes CAWSVPGGVNYGYTF.

In its sample, this clone was seen once. This chain joins TRBV30 and TRBJ2-5; 8 bases line up with TRBD1. The junction had 3 bases not matched to a gene; V was cut back by 1 base and J by 5 bases. This CDR3 is built from 13 residues. Looked up from germline, CDR1 is GTSNPN and CDR2 is SVGIG (reference sequence). The CDR3 sequence is CAWSGTGWETQYF. The CDR3 nucleotides read TGTGCCTGGAGTGGGACAGGGTGGGAGACCCAGTACTTC.

This sequence joins TRBV11-2 and TRBJ2-1; D is tentatively TRBD1 or TRBD2 (6 bases each). V was pared by 1 base and J by 4 bases, with 23 bases between. CDR1 is SGHAT and CDR2 is FQNNGV in the germline V gene. This CDR3 region has 19 residues. CDR3 protein: CASSLALFRGRSGYNEQFF. The CDR3 DNA sequence: TGTGCCAGCAGCTTAGCACTTTTCCGGGGGCGCTCCGGTTACAATGAGCAGTTCTTC.